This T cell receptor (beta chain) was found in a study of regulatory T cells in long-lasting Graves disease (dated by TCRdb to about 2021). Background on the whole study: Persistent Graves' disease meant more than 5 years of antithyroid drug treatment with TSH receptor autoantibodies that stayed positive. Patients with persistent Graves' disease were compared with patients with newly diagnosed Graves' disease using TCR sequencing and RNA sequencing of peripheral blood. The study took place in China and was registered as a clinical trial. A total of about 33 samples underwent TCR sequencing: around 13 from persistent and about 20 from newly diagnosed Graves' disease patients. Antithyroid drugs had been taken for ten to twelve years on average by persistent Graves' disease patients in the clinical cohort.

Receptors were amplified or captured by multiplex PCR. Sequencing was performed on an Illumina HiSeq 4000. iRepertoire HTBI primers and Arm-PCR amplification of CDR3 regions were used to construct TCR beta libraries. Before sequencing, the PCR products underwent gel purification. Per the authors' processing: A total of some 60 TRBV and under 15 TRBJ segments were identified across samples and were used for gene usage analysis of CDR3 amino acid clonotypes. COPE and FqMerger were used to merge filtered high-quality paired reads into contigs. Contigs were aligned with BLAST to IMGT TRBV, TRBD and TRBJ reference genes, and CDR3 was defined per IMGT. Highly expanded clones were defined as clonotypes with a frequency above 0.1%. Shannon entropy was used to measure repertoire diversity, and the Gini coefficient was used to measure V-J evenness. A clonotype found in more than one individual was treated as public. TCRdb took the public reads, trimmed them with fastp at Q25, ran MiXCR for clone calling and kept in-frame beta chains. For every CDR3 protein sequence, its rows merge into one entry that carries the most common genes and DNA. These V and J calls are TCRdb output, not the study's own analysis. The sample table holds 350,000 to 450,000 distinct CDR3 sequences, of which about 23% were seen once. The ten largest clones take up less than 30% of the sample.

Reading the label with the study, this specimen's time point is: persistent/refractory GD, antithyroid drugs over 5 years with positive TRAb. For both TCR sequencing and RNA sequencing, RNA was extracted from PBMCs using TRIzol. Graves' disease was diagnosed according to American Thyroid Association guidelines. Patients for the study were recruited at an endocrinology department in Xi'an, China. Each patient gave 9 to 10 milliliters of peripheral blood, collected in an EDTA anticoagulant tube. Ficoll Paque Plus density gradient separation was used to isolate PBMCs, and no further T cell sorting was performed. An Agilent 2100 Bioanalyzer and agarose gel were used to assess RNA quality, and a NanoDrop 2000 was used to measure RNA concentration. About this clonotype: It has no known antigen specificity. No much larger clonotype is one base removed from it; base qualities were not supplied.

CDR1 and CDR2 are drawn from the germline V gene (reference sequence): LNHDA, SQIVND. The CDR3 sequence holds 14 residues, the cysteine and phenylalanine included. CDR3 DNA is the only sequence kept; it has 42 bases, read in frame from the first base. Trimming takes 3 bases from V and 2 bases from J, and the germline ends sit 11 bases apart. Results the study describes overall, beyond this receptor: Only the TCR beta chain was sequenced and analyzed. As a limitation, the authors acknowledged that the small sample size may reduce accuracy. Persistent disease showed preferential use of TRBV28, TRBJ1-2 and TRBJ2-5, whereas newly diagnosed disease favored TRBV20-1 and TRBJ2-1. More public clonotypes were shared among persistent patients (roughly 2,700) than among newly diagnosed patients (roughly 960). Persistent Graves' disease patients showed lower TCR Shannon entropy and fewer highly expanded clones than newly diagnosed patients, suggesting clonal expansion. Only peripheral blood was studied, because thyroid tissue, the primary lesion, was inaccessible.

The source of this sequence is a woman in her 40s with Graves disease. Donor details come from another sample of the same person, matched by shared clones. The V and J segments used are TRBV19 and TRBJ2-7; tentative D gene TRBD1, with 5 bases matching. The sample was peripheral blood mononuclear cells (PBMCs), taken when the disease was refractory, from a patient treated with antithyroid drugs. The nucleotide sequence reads TGTGCCAGTAGTATGACAGCGCGCCCCTACGAGCAGTACTTC. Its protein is CASSMTARPYEQYF.